The sequence of this T cell receptor (beta chain) was determined in a study of cytomegalovirus exposure and HLA in healthy donors. The study, taken as a whole, reports: A list of 164 TCR beta chains associated with cytomegalovirus was given. Presence/absence analyses assumed roughly uniform sequencing depth across donors. Among TCR beta chains of equal frequency, HLA-associated ones were more clonally expanded in a later analysis. Rarity characterized most TCR sequences, yet some public TCRs appeared in many donors.

V was shortened by 0 bases and J by 2 bases, with 9 bases between the two germline ends. Germline assignment: CDR1 SGDLS and CDR2 YYNGEE. This CDR3 contains 15 residues. With 60 Vbeta and 13 Jbeta primers, the PCR was carried out. Profiling relied on immunoSEQ multiplex PCR, and the TCRdb table lists in-frame clones only, not all of them. The repertoire holds around 39,000 clones, with 70% to 85% as singletons. As to this clone: Its antigen remains unidentified.

J is TRBJ2-1 and V is TRBV9; possibly TRBD2 for D (6 bases). Sequenced input: PBMCs. The clonotype was recovered from a man younger than 40 in good health and CMV-seronegative. The CDR3, as DNA: TGTGCCAGCAGCGTAGCTCCGGGGGCCTACAATGAGCAGTTCTTC. The encoded protein is CASSVAPGAYNEQFF.